This TCR beta chain was captured by sequencing in a study of molecular identifiers for immune sequencing clone quantification. Preparation of the bulk TCR libraries relied on previously described methods and listed TCR primers. TCRdb re-derived calls from the PCR reads in MiXCR, one entry per CDR3 protein. The table lists under 350,000 distinct CDR3 sequences, roughly 24% of them singletons. Using a CD8+CD4-CCR7+CD45RA+ phenotype, naive CD8 T cells were sorted. Sequenced material: naive CD8+ T cells from blood, with Jurkat cell RNA spiked in. As for subset: FACS-sorted CD8+CD4-CCR7+CD45RA+ naive T cells. The origin of this receptor is a human donor in good health. Some libraries in this study had Jurkat cell RNA spiked in.

The DNA of the CDR3 is TGTGCCAGTAGTATTATGTCGGTAGATACGCAGCATTTT. This encodes CASSIMSVDTQHF. The J gene is TRBJ2-3, the V gene TRBV19; D uncertain. The DNA end is a closer match to TRBJ1-5, so the J assignment may be wrong. In germline, CDR1 is LNHDA, CDR2 SQIVND (reference sequence). The CDR3 length is 13 residues.